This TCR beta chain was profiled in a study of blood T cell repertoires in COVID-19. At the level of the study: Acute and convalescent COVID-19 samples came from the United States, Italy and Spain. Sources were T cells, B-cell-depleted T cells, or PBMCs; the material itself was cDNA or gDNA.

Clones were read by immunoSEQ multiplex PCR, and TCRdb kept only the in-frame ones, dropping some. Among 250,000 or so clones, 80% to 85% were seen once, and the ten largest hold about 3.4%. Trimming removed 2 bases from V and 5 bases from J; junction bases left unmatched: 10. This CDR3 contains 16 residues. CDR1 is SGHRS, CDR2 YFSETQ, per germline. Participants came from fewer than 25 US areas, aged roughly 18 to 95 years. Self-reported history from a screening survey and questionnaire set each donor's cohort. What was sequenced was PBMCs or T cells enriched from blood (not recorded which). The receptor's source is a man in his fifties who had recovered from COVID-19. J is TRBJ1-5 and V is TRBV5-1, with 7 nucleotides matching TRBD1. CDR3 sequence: CASSLLPGQTYQPQHF. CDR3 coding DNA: TGCGCCAGCAGCTTACTCCCGGGACAGACTTATCAGCCCCAGCATTTT.